The subject of this entry is one TCR beta chain. This record comes from a study of blood T cell repertoires in COVID-19. Assay used: immunoSEQ multiplex PCR; TCRdb lists only in-frame clones, some missing. The profile shows roughly 230,000 clones, 83% of them singletons. CDR1 and CDR2 from the germline V gene are LGHDT and YNNKEL (reference sequence). Trimming shortened V by 4 bases and J by 5 bases, and 12 bases separated the two germline ends. This CDR3 spans 14 amino acids. This clonotype was sampled from a human donor in a cohort sampled during active COVID-19. The sequenced material came from peripheral blood. This sequence joins TRBV3-1 (or the pseudogene TRBV3-2) and TRBJ1-5; D is perhaps TRBD1 (6 bases). CDR3 DNA: TGTGCCAGCAGCCCCCAGGGGCATTATCAGCCCCAGCATTTT. It translates to CASSPQGHYQPQHF.